This TCR beta chain is from a study of T-cell memory formation after mild COVID-19. In regard to this clonotype: The antigen remains undetermined.

Study-wide results and limits: Whereas later expanders leaned CD4+, clones contracting day 15 to 85 showed a balanced CD4/CD8 makeup. The finding that pre-infection memory included some responding clones suggested that cross-reactive memory joined. CD8+ contracting clones occupied EMRA, while CD4+ ones occupied mainly CM and EM.

5'RACE primed from the constant segment yielded TCR alpha and TCR beta cDNA libraries bearing sample barcodes and UMIs. TCRdb called the 5' RACE reads again in MiXCR, with one record for every CDR3 protein. The sample lists about 320,000 distinct CDR3 sequences; around an eighth were seen once. This CDR3 comprises 16 residues. J gave up 0 bases and V 1 base, and 6 bases lay outside the gene matches. Germline V CDR1 and CDR2: SGHVS, FNYEAQ. Sequenced input: PBMCs or a T cell subset sorted from them (not recorded which). This sequence joins TRBV7-6 and TRBJ2-7; 7 nucleotides line up with TRBD2. This receptor was obtained from a man younger than 35 who had mild COVID-19 (a few samples of this study predate the infection). Cell type and time point are not known. The CDR3 reads CASSLVLAGISYEQYF. In DNA, the CDR3 is TGTGCCAGCAGCTTAGTATTAGCGGGTATCTCCTACGAGCAGTACTTC.